This T cell receptor (beta chain) appears in the sequencing data of a study of beta chain features in type 1 diabetes. Study results and caveats: Reduced insertions and increased deletions marked VDJ junctions in type 1 diabetes patients. Whether TCRB rearrangement is influenced by HLA type was left unresolved in this analysis.

CDR1 and CDR2 from the germline V gene are SGHTA and FQGNSA. The CDR3 length is 14 residues. The V and J ends lost 1 base and 4 bases respectively, with 8 bases between them. Reverse transcription of all isolated RNA meant that expressed TCRB transcripts were sequenced. Libraries were prepared by immunoSEQ multiplex PCR; TCRdb keeps only in-frame clonotypes and omits some of them. The table records 350,000 to 450,000 clones, over 13% of them present only once. Staining for CD45RO/CCR7/CD25/CD127/CD95/CD27 allowed sorting of CD4+ naive, central memory, regulatory and stem cell-like memory cells. Regarding this clone: Its antigen remains unknown.

The chain employs TRBV7-2 and TRBJ2-1; perhaps TRBD1 as D (5 bases). The clonotype originates from a woman aged 18-30 years in good health. Sequencing was done on a sample of naive CD4+ T cells from blood. CDR3 residues: CASSLERTYNEQFF. In DNA form, the CDR3 reads TGTGCCAGCAGCTTAGAAAGGACATACAATGAGCAGTTCTTC.